A selection of T cell receptor beta chains follows, all from one sample in a study of T cell repertoires in cytomegalovirus infection. TCRdb ran MiXCR on the reads and lists one entry per CDR3 protein. Of about 600,000 distinct CDR3 sequences listed, 20% to 25% are singletons. Input material: CD8+ T cells from PBMCs. These receptors were taken from a human donor in good health (CMV status not recorded). Some clones in this sample may be carry-over from other donors' samples. CDR3s include the opening cysteine and the closing phenylalanine or tryptophan. A D gene is named only where the DNA matches it firmly. Size tells how often a clone was seen (once, few, many) or the class of an expanded clone, and some rows leave it out.

D gene	V gene	J gene	clone size	CDR3 DNA	CDR3 protein
NA	TRBV14	TRBJ2-2	few	TGTGCCAGCAGCCACCAATTCGCCAGGGGATCTTTTTATCGCACCGGGGAGCTGTTTTTT	CASSHQFARGSFYRTGELFF
TRBD2	TRBV14	TRBJ2-7	many	TGTGCCAGCAGCCCCTACCCCGGGACTAGTTACGAGCAGTACTTC	CASSPYPGTSYEQYF
NA	TRBV6-2/TRBV6-3	TRBJ2-1	NA	TGTGCCAGCCTTTTTCAAGGTGGCTCCTACAATGAGCAGTTCTTC	CASLFQGGSYNEQFF
NA	TRBV20-1	TRBJ1-1	NA	TGCAGTGCTAGAGATCTGAGGGACAACACTGAAGCTTTCTTT	CSARDLRDNTEAFF
TRBD1	TRBV10-3	TRBJ1-1	many	TGTGCCATCAGACTTGGGGACAGGGGGCTCAACAACACTGAAGCTTTCTTT	CAIRLGDRGLNNTEAFF
TRBD1	TRBV29-1	TRBJ2-2	NA	TGCAGCGCGGACCGGACAGGGGACACCGGGGAGCTGTTTTTT	CSADRTGDTGELFF
NA	TRBV4-1	TRBJ2-7	few	TGCGCCAGCAGCCAAGAAGGGGTCGGGGAGCAGTACTTC	CASSQEGVGEQYF
NA	TRBV7-6	TRBJ1-1	many	TGTGCCAGCAGCTTACCGGGATTGTACACTGAAGCTTTCTTT	CASSLPGLYTEAFF
NA	TRBV7-6	TRBJ2-7	many	TGTGCCAGCAGCCCAACTACGCCGGACTACGAGCAGTACTTC	CASSPTTPDYEQYF
NA	TRBV25-1	TRBJ2-5	NA	TGTGCCAGCAGTGATAGAAACGACTATCAAGAGACCCAGTACTTC	CASSDRNDYQETQYF
TRBD1	TRBV20-1	TRBJ2-6	few	TGCAGTGCGCGGGACCGGGACAGGGACTCTGGGGCCAACGTCCTGACTTTC	CSARDRDRDSGANVLTF
NA	TRBV5-8	TRBJ1-3	many	TGTGCCAGCAGCTTGCCCTTCTCTGGAAACACCATATATTTT	CASSLPFSGNTIYF
NA	TRBV12-3/TRBV12-4	TRBJ2-1	NA	TGTGCCACAATTATGACAGAGATCAATGAGCAGTTCTTC	CATIMTEINEQFF
TRBD2	TRBV18	TRBJ2-3	many	TGTGCCAGCTCACCACCCAGACTAGCGGGAAGCACAGATACGCAGTATTTT	CASSPPRLAGSTDTQYF
NA	TRBV7-2	TRBJ2-6	many	TGTGCCAGCAGCTTCACCGGATCTGGGGCCAACGTCCTGACTTTC	CASSFTGSGANVLTF
NA	TRBV29-1	TRBJ2-1	few	TGCAGCGTTGCCAAGATGGGGAATGAGCAGTTCTTC	CSVAKMGNEQFF
NA	TRBV18	TRBJ2-7	NA	TGTGCCAGCTCACCACCTAGTTGGGGAGGCTACGAGCAGTACTTC	CASSPPSWGGYEQYF
TRBD2	TRBV10-3	TRBJ2-7	NA	TGTGCCATCAGTGAGTCGAATCGGGGGGTACCCTACGAGCAGTACTTC	CAISESNRGVPYEQYF
TRBD1	TRBV20-1	TRBJ1-1	NA	TGCAGTGCTAGCCAGGCCGGGACAGGGCTTTTGGGCACTGAAGCTTTCTTT	CSASQAGTGLLGTEAFF
NA	TRBV6-6	TRBJ1-6	NA	TGTGCCAGCAGTCACTCGTTCGACTATAATTCACCCCTCCACTTT	CASSHSFDYNSPLHF
NA	TRBV6-1	TRBJ2-1	once	TGTGGCAGCAGTGAAGTGGCTGGATTGAAGCTCCATGAGCAGTTCTTC	CGSSEVAGLKLHEQFF
TRBD1	TRBV29-1	TRBJ2-6	NA	TGCAGCGTCTTGGAACGCGGACAGGGGGTTGGGGCCAACGTCCTGACTTTC	CSVLERGQGVGANVLTF
TRBD1	TRBV20-1	TRBJ1-2	many	TGCAGTCTTCTTCTCCGGGACAGCCCCTATGGCTACACCTTC	CSLLLRDSPYGYTF
TRBD2	TRBV6-4	TRBJ2-3	few	TGTGCCATTACATCGGGGGGAAGCACAGATACGCAGTATTTT	CAITSGGSTDTQYF
NA	TRBV5-4	TRBJ2-1	few	TGTGCCAGCAGCTTGGCCGCGCGAGTCGATGAGCAGTTCTTC	CASSLAARVDEQFF
NA	TRBV4-1	TRBJ2-7	few	TGCGCCAGCAGCCATGGCCCGTTCTACGAGCAGTACTTC	CASSHGPFYEQYF
TRBD1	TRBV14	TRBJ1-1	NA	TGTGCCAGCAGCCGACAAAGGGGGCTAGGGACTGAAGCTTTCTTT	CASSRQRGLGTEAFF
TRBD1	TRBV14	TRBJ2-3	few	TGTGCCAGCAGCCCCTGGTTGGGACAGGGGTCCTGGGAGGCCGCAGATACGCAGTATTTT	CASSPWLGQGSWEAADTQYF
NA	TRBV20-1	TRBJ1-2	NA	TGCAGTGCCGTAACAATACAGTCCTCGGGGAGTGGCTACACCTTC	CSAVTIQSSGSGYTF
TRBD2	TRBV12-3/TRBV12-4	TRBJ2-7	many	TGTGCCAGCAGTTTGAAAGGGCTAGCGGGGCGGGAGCAGTACTTC	CASSLKGLAGREQYF
NA	TRBV12-3/TRBV12-4	TRBJ1-1	few	TGTGCCAACAGACAGGCGGGGGACACTGAAGCTTTCTTT	CANRQAGDTEAFF
NA	TRBV10-3	TRBJ1-2	once	TGTGCCACGGACAGTAACTATGGCTACACCTTC	CATDSNYGYTF
NA	TRBV28	TRBJ1-2	few	TGTGCCAGCAGACCCGGACATAACTATGGCTACACCTTC	CASRPGHNYGYTF
TRBD1	TRBV29-1	TRBJ2-5	NA	TGCAGCGTTGACGGACAGGGAGAGGGGGAGACCCAGTACTTC	CSVDGQGEGETQYF
NA	TRBV7-2	TRBJ1-3	many	TGTGCCAGCAGCGTGACAACTCACTCTGGAAACACCATATATTTT	CASSVTTHSGNTIYF
TRBD2	TRBV2	TRBJ2-4	NA	TGTGCCAGCAGTGAGTTCCCCAGCTCTAGCGGGTCCAAAAACATTCAGTACTTC	CASSEFPSSSGSKNIQYF
NA	TRBV7-2	TRBJ2-7	many	TGTGCCAGCAGCTTAAATTTGGGCGGGATCTCCTACGAGCAGTACTTC	CASSLNLGGISYEQYF
NA	TRBV28	TRBJ1-4	many	TGTGCCAGCAGTTTAAACCCGGGAACCGCTAATGAAAAACTGTTTTTT	CASSLNPGTANEKLFF
TRBD1	TRBV10-3	TRBJ1-2	few	TGTGCCATCAGGGGGGGACAGGGGGCGCTCGGCTACACCTTC	CAIRGGQGALGYTF
NA	TRBV12-3/TRBV12-4	TRBJ1-2	many	TGTGCCAGCAGCTGGGCGGCGGGTGACTATGGCTACACCTTC	CASSWAAGDYGYTF
TRBD1	TRBV2	TRBJ1-5	NA	TGTGCCAGCAGTCAGGGGGCTTATCAGCCCCAGCATTTT	CASSQGAYQPQHF
NA	TRBV12-5	TRBJ2-3	NA	TGTGTGGGGGCGGGTGGCACAGATACGCAGTATTTT	CVGAGGTDTQYF
NA	TRBV14	TRBJ1-1	many	TGTGCCAGCAGCCAAGAGGATTGGCGGACAGCCTTTTTCCACACTGAAGCTTTCTTT	CASSQEDWRTAFFHTEAFF
NA	TRBV27	TRBJ1-2	few	TGTGCCAGCAGTCCCGGGACACAAGACTATGGCTACACCTTC	CASSPGTQDYGYTF
NA	TRBV7-9	TRBJ2-7	many	TGTGCCAGCAGCTTGGTTGCAGGGGCGATCTACGAGCAGTACTTC	CASSLVAGAIYEQYF
NA	TRBV28	TRBJ1-5	few	TGTGCCAGCAGCCTGGGGGCGGGACTTCAGCCCCAGCATTTT	CASSLGAGLQPQHF
NA	TRBV15	TRBJ1-1	NA	TGTGCCACCATGCCGAAGGGAGGCAGTGACACTGAAGCTTTCTTT	CATMPKGGSDTEAFF
NA	TRBV29-1	TRBJ2-6	NA	TGCAGCGTTGAAGCTCCCAATTCTGGGGCCAACGTCCTGACTTTC	CSVEAPNSGANVLTF
TRBD1	TRBV20-1	TRBJ1-2	NA	TGCAGTGCTAGAGATCGAACAGGGGGGCGCGGCTATGGCTACACCTTC	CSARDRTGGRGYGYTF
NA	TRBV10-3	TRBJ1-5	NA	TGTGCCATCAGTGAGTCGTCGTCGGGAGGCCAGCCCCAGCATTTT	CAISESSSGGQPQHF
TRBD2	TRBV12-3/TRBV12-4	TRBJ2-3	many	TGTGCCAGCAGTTTCGCCGTCCCAGGCGGGGGGGCAACAGATACGCAGTATTTT	CASSFAVPGGGATDTQYF
TRBD1	TRBV3-1	TRBJ1-5	many	TGTGCCAGCAGCCAAGATTGGGGACAGGGGAGGGCTCAGCCCCAGCATTTT	CASSQDWGQGRAQPQHF
TRBD1	TRBV7-9	TRBJ1-1	NA	TGTGCCAGCAGCTCACAGGGGCGCATGAACACTGAAGCTTTCTTT	CASSSQGRMNTEAFF
TRBD2	TRBV7-3	TRBJ2-1	many	TGTGCCAGCAGCTCCCATTTAGCGGGGGGAGATGAGCAGTTCTTC	CASSSHLAGGDEQFF
NA	TRBV2	TRBJ2-7	NA	TGTGCCAGCGAGGGGTTGGGTGAGCAGTACTTC	CASEGLGEQYF
NA	TRBV20-1	TRBJ1-2	few	TGCAGTGCTAGAGTTGTGGGTTCCGATGGCTACACCTTC	CSARVVGSDGYTF
TRBD1	TRBV5-6	TRBJ1-5	NA	TGTGCCAGCAGCTTCGGGACAGGGTTCAATCAGCCCCAGCATTTT	CASSFGTGFNQPQHF
TRBD2	TRBV6-6	TRBJ2-1	NA	TGTGCCAGCAGTTACTCAGTCTATAGCGGGGGGGCAGGAAATGAGCAGTTCTTC	CASSYSVYSGGAGNEQFF
TRBD1	TRBV7-9	TRBJ2-5	many	TGTGCCAGCAGCTCCTCCCGGGACAGCCAAGAGACCCAGTACTTC	CASSSSRDSQETQYF
TRBD1	TRBV7-2	TRBJ2-5	many	TGTGCCAGCAGCTCACAGGGGGGACAAGAGACCCAGTACTTC	CASSSQGGQETQYF